This TCR beta chain was captured in a study of T cell responses to AZD1222 COVID-19 vaccine. Turning to this clone: Its antigen is not identified.

Findings of the study overall: Regions left unmutated in variants are reportedly the target of nearly half of spike-specific TCRs.

The germline V gene encodes CDR1 SGHTA and CDR2 FQGNSA. V was pared by 5 bases and J by 4 bases, with 7 bases of the junction left unmatched. The CDR3 spans 15 residues. Clones were sequenced by immunoSEQ multiplex PCR, and TCRdb holds only the in-frame ones, with some missing. Altogether roughly 56,000 clones are present, approximately 83% being singletons, with the ten largest covering approximately 16%. The V and J genes are TRBV7-2 and TRBJ2-7, with TRBD2 matching 11 bases. The sequencing used peripheral blood, collected on day 0 of AZD1222 vaccination. This sequence was found in an adult in good health. CDR3 loop: CASSPLAGALYEQYF. For the CDR3, the DNA is TGTGCCAGCAGCCCACTAGCGGGGGCCTTATACGAGCAGTACTTC.